The 16 T cell receptor beta chains listed next were all sequenced from one sample in a study of blood T cell repertoires in COVID-19. TCRdb keeps only in-frame clones here, not all; method: immunoSEQ multiplex PCR. The data contain 89,000 or so clones, approximately 81% of them singletons. The source material was peripheral blood. The receptors here all came from a man older than 75 with acute or convalescent COVID-19.

V and J are TRBV30 and TRBJ2-7; maybe TRBD2 (5 bases). Trimming pared 0 bases from V and 0 bases from J, leaving 12 bases between. The CDR3 has 15 residues. Germline CDR1 and CDR2: GTSNPN and SVGIG (reference sequence). This CDR3 reads CAWSVSLGSSYEQYF. The CDR3 DNA reads as TGTGCCTGGAGTGTAAGTTTGGGGAGCTCCTACGAGCAGTACTTC.

The V call is TRBV28, the J call TRBJ2-1, with 11 bases that match TRBD2. This CDR3 spans 15 amino acids. CDR1 and CDR2 from the germline V gene are MDHEN and SYDVKM. The ends lost 2 bases at V and 9 bases at J; junction bases unmatched: 6. CDR3 residues: CASSLGLAGGGEQFF. CDR3 sequence (DNA): TGTGCCAGCAGTTTAGGGCTAGCGGGAGGCGGTGAGCAGTTCTTC.

This chain connects TRBV27 to TRBJ1-2; 8 bases map to TRBD1. The CDR3 extends over 20 amino acids. V shed 2 bases, J shed 2 bases, and the junction held 19 bases outside the gene matches. Germline V gives CDR1 MNHEY, CDR2 SMNVEV (reference sequence). CDR3 nucleotide sequence: TGTGCCAGCAGTTTACACGGATTTGGACAGGGCTCCTCTGGGAACTATGGCTACACCTTC. It encodes CASSLHGFGQGSSGNYGYTF.

This clone is a singleton in its sample. The rearrangement uses TRBV5-1 and TRBJ2-3; 11 bases align to TRBD2. Germline lookup yields CDR1 SGHRS and CDR2 YFSETQ. With V trimmed by 0 bases and J by 5 bases, 11 bases remained unmatched. The length of the CDR3 is 18 residues. The CDR3: CASSLGEGRSGRVDTQYF. The CDR3, as DNA: TGCGCCAGCAGCTTGGGGGAGGGGCGTAGCGGGAGGGTAGATACGCAGTATTTT.

The chain recombines TRBV5-1 with TRBJ2-1; TRBD2 might be the D (6 bases). V lost 0 bases, J lost 8 bases, and 9 bases lay in between. Per germline, CDR1 SGHRS and CDR2 YFSETQ. This CDR3 is built from 13 residues. CDR3 sequence (DNA): TGCGCCAGCAGCTTGGAGGGACTCGATGAGCAGTTCTTC. Amino acids: CASSLEGLDEQFF.

The V and J genes are TRBV5-1 and TRBJ1-2; 7 bases align to TRBD1. This CDR3 is built from 14 residues. Germline lookup yields CDR1 SGHRS and CDR2 YFSETQ. With V trimmed by 0 bases and J by 4 bases, 3 bases remained unmatched. The CDR3 coding sequence is TGCGCCAGCAGCTTGGGACAGGGCACCTATGGCTACACCTTC. Translating gives CASSLGQGTYGYTF.

The V gene is TRBV19, the J gene TRBJ2-2; 10 bases are a match to TRBD2. J gave up 5 bases and V 7 bases, and 10 bases lay outside the gene matches. Germline CDR1 LNHDA, CDR2 SQIVND (reference sequence). The CDR3 length is 16 residues. CDR3 residues: CASTPASGSWTGELFF. The CDR3 DNA reads as TGTGCCAGTACCCCGGCTAGCGGGAGTTGGACCGGGGAGCTGTTTTTT.

This clone appeared once. The chain couples TRBV7-9 to TRBJ2-7, with TRBD2 matching 9 bases. The CDR3 covers 19 residues. Trimming removed 5 bases from V and 5 bases from J; junction bases left unmatched: 22. The V gene's germline CDR1 is SEHNR and CDR2 FQNEAQ (reference sequence). CDR3 sequence (DNA): TGTGCCAGCAGCACTCATGAGTCTAGCGGGAAGGGCCGGTTCGACGAGCAGTACTTC. Its protein is CASSTHESSGKGRFDEQYF.

The chain links TRBV7-6 to TRBJ2-7; 7 bases map to TRBD2. The length of the CDR3 is 13 residues. V shed 2 bases and J 4 bases; nucleotides not matched to a gene: 2. Germline V lookup: CDR1 SGHVS, CDR2 FNYEAQ. This chain's CDR3 is CASSLLAEYEQYF. The CDR3 bases are TGTGCCAGCAGCTTACTAGCGGAATACGAGCAGTACTTC.

The CDR3 spells CASSLGEYQETQYF. CDR3 nucleotides: TGTGCCAGCAGCTTAGGGGAGTACCAAGAGACCCAGTACTTC. The chain has TRBV7-9 and TRBJ2-5, with D perhaps matching TRBD2 (5 bases). Trimming took off 1 base at V and 0 bases at J, with 6 bases between the two ends. Germline CDR1 reads SEHNR; CDR2 reads FQNEAQ (reference sequence). This CDR3 region has 14 residues.

The chain couples TRBV7-9 to TRBJ1-1; possible D gene TRBD1, 6 bases. The CDR3 contains 15 residues. Trimming left V 1 base short and J 1 base short, with 10 bases between. Germline CDR1 and CDR2: SEHNR and FQNEAQ (reference sequence). DNA for the CDR3: TGTGCCAGCAGCTTAGTCGCAGGGGCGAACACTGAAGCTTTCTTT. This gives the protein CASSLVAGANTEAFF.

This chain links TRBV10-3 with TRBJ1-3; no reliable D call. This CDR3 region has 15 residues. Germline V CDR1 and CDR2: ENHRY, SYGVKD. Deletions cut 0 bases from V and 4 bases from J, with 10 bases between. This chain's CDR3 is CAISESGRKGNTIYF. The CDR3 DNA reads as TGTGCCATCAGTGAGTCCGGGAGGAAAGGAAACACCATATATTTT.

On this clone itself: An end of the junction does not agree with germline; a read error may underlie this. The V and J genes are TRBV7-2 and TRBJ2-3; 10 bases map to TRBD1. CDR3 length equals 12 residues. Germline V gives CDR1 SGHTA, CDR2 FQGNSA. CDR3 region: CASSPGQGVLSF. CDR3 coding DNA: TGTGCCAGCAGCCCCGGACAGGGGGTTCTGAGTTTT.

This chain uses TRBV10-3 with TRBJ2-5, with D maybe TRBD1 (5 bases). Germline-derived CDR1 and CDR2 are ENHRY and SYGVKD. Trimming took 5 bases from V and 0 from J, leaving 13 bases between them. The CDR3 consists of 15 residues. The CDR3 coding sequence is TGTGCCATCAGTCTCGATAGGGGTAACCAAGAGACCCAGTACTTC. Translated, it gives CAISLDRGNQETQYF.

The chain is built from TRBV5-5 and TRBJ1-2; D gene ambiguous. The CDR3 sequence is 15 residues long. Germline CDR1 SGHKS, CDR2 YYEKEE (reference sequence). V was cut by 0 bases and J by 4 bases, with 13 bases left in between. This chain's CDR3 is CASSLDQILLYGYTF. The CDR3 nucleotides read TGTGCCAGCAGCTTGGATCAGATCCTCCTCTATGGCTACACCTTC.

The chain combines TRBV27 with TRBJ2-5; D remains ambiguous. This CDR3 comprises 13 residues. Looked up from germline, CDR1 is MNHEY and CDR2 is SMNVEV (reference sequence). Trimming left V 5 bases short and J 0 bases short, with 7 bases between. In DNA, the CDR3 is TGTGCCAGCAGTCCTCGGTACCAAGAGACCCAGTACTTC. This codes for CASSPRYQETQYF.